The 2 T cell receptor beta chains presented below share a single source sample, sequenced in a study of T cells in Graves' hyperthyroidism and ophthalmopathy. Researchers took RNA transcripts and amplified the TCR beta CDR3 regions from them. Using the HTBI primer set, a first-round RT-PCR was run on the TCR CDR3. One entry per CDR3 protein, called by TCRdb with MiXCR from the multiplex PCR reads. The sample carries some 700,000 distinct CDR3 sequences, 15% to 20% recorded once. The specimen sequenced was blood. These receptors all come from a man in his forties or fifties with Graves' hyperthyroidism.

This clonotype was seen only once. Its ends do not fully match the called genes, so a read error is possible. The chain couples TRBV28 to TRBJ1-5; tentative D call: TRBD1 (6 bases). CDR1 is MDHEN, CDR2 SYDVKM, per germline. The CDR3 loop spans 13 amino acids. CDR3 bases: TGTGCCGGCAGTTTATGGGGGGGCCAGCCCCAGCATTTT. Encoded protein: CAGSLWGGQPQHF. Full variable domain (remainder filled in from reference TRBV28 and TRBJ1-5): DVKVTQSSRYLVKRTGEKVFLECVQDMDHENMFWYRQDPGLGLRLIYFSYDVKMKEKGDIPEGYSVSREKKERFSLILESASTNQTSMYLCAGSLWGGQPQHFGDGTRLSIL.

This clonotype was observed a handful of times. An end of the junction does not agree with germline; a read error may underlie this. The chain employs TRBV19 and TRBJ2-2; D uncertain. Germline V gene lookup returns CDR1 LNHDA and CDR2 SQIVND (reference sequence). There are 15 residues in the CDR3. CDR3 DNA sequence: TGTGCCAGTAGTACTCTGAGGCCAAACACTGGGGAGCTGTTTTTT. Its protein is CASSTLRPNTGELFF.